This T cell receptor beta chain was sequenced for a study of T-cell reconstitution after alpha-beta-depleted transplantation in children. General observations from the study: T-cell counts and diversity were attributed mostly to newly produced T cells one year after transplant.

CDR1 is SGHTS, CDR2 YDEGEE, per germline. The ends were cut back, 8 bases at V and 0 bases at J, with 12 bases in the middle. CDR3 length: 14 residues. During its preparation, the TCRbeta library received unique molecular identifiers. MiXCR was run by TCRdb on the PCR reads, yielding one entry per CDR3 protein. The top ten clones hold about 41% of a sample with roughly 350,000 distinct CDR3 sequences, around 16% of them seen once. A note on this clonotype: Its antigen is unidentified.

The TCR sequence derives from a male patient between 2 and 15 years old who had a stem cell transplant for acute lymphoblastic leukemia, so the T cells may come from the graft donor. This specimen was PBMCs, mostly from graft donor cells, taken 360 days after TCRalphabeta/CD19-depleted stem cell transplant. The chain combines TRBV5-8 with TRBJ2-1; the D call may be TRBD1 or TRBD2 (5 bases each). The CDR3 spells CASQGADSYNEQFF. CDR3 DNA sequence: TGTGCCAGTCAGGGAGCGGACTCCTACAATGAGCAGTTCTTC.